One sample yielded the 21 T cell receptor beta chains listed below, sequenced in a study of CD8+ T cells in alopecia areata (dated by TCRdb to 2016 to 2019). The meaning of the sample's time point label: less than 25 weeks on oral tofacitinib. Interpreted using the paper, the treatment or condition label stands for: oral pan-JAK inhibitor, 5-10 mg twice daily. The library was produced with the immunoSEQ multiplex PCR assay. To provide template for TCR sequencing, every sample had RNA extracted and reverse transcribed into cDNA. As stored in TCRdb, this immuneACCESS dataset retains in-frame rearrangements with V and J assigned. A fraction of the clones does not appear; measured against another copy, unresolved V genes explain less than half of the discrepancy, and the remainder lacks a known reason. Across this sample there are around 290,000 clones, with 58% seen only once. The top ten clonotypes cover under 2% of the sample.

The sample consisted of CD4+ T cells sorted from blood, taken at week 24, from a patient treated with tofacitinib. All receptors derive from a human donor with alopecia areata.

The chain couples TRBV2 to TRBJ2-5; D ambiguous. This CDR3 spans 13 amino acids. The ends were cut back, 4 bases at V and 5 bases at J, with 11 bases in the middle. The germline gives CDR1 SNHLY, CDR2 FYNNEI. The CDR3 protein is CASSVRQGETQYF. CDR3 bases: TGTGCCAGCAGTGTTAGGCAAGGGGAGACCCAGTACTTC. Based on the CDR3 plus reference TRBV2 and TRBJ2-5, the full variable domain is EPEVTQTPSHQVTQMGQEVILRCVPISNHLYFYWYRQILGQKVEFLVSFYNNEISEKSEIFDDQFSVERPDGSNFTLKIRSTKLEDSAMYFCASSVRQGETQYFGPGTRLLVL.

The chain combines TRBV29-1 with TRBJ1-5; D uncertain. CDR3 length: 12 amino acids. Germline CDR1 and CDR2: SQVTM and ANQGSEA. Deletions cut 3 bases from V and 7 bases from J, with 10 bases between. This CDR3 reads CSVESGGQPQHF. The CDR3 nucleotides are TGCAGCGTTGAGTCGGGAGGCCAGCCCCAGCATTTT.

This clone was observed a single time. The V gene is TRBV2, the J gene TRBJ2-3; TRBD2 agrees at 14 bases. The V and J ends lost 6 bases and 0 bases, in that order; junction bases with no gene match: 5. Germline loops: CDR1 SNHLY, CDR2 FYNNEI. This CDR3 has 17 amino acids. The DNA for the CDR3 is TGTGCCAGCAGAACCGGGACTAGCGGGGGTAGCACAGATACGCAGTATTTT. Translation gives CASRTGTSGGSTDTQYF.

The V and J genes are TRBV28 and TRBJ2-1; 9 positions agree with TRBD2. In germline, CDR1 is MDHEN, CDR2 SYDVKM. The CDR3 consists of 14 residues. V shed 2 bases, J shed 13 bases, and the junction held 9 bases outside the gene matches. The chain's CDR3 is CASSLGLASRRQFF. As DNA, the CDR3 is TGTGCCAGCAGTTTAGGACTAGCGAGTCGACGCCAGTTCTTC.

The rearrangement links TRBV5-5 to TRBJ2-3; weak D call: TRBD1 (6 bases). CDR3 size: 14 residues. Germline-derived CDR1 and CDR2 are SGHKS and YYEKEE (reference sequence). The V gene lost 0 bases and the J gene lost 4 bases, with 9 bases spanning the gap. The CDR3 DNA reads as TGTGCCAGCAGCTTGGAACAGGGTGCAGATACGCAGTATTTT. Translation: CASSLEQGADTQYF.

V is TRBV29-1 and J is TRBJ2-5; 13 nucleotides align to TRBD2. With 4 bases clipped from V and 3 bases from J, the junction kept 5 bases outside the gene matches. CDR3 size: 15 residues. Germline V lookup: CDR1 SQVTM, CDR2 ANQGSEA. The CDR3 nucleotides are TGCAGCGTTGGCGGGACTAGCGGGGAGAAAGAGACCCAGTACTTC. Translation: CSVGGTSGEKETQYF. Full variable domain (outside the CDR3, taken from reference TRBV29-1 and TRBJ2-5): SAVISQKPSRDICQRGTSLTIQCQVDSQVTMMFWYRQQPGQSLTLIATANQGSEATYESGFVIDKFPISRPNLTFSTLTVSNMSPEDSSIYLCSVGGTSGEKETQYFGPGTRLLVL.

V is TRBV29-1 and J is TRBJ1-1; D is unclear. V was shortened by 7 bases and J by 1 base, with 13 bases between the two germline ends. CDR3 size: 13 residues. Germline V gene lookup returns CDR1 SQVTM and CDR2 ANQGSEA. CDR3 protein: CSAEIGTNTEAFF. The CDR3 DNA follows: TGCAGCGCTGAGATTGGAACGAACACTGAAGCTTTCTTT.

V and J are TRBV2 and TRBJ2-2; D may be TRBD2 (6 bases). This CDR3 is 16 amino acids long. Germline assignment: CDR1 SNHLY and CDR2 FYNNEI. V was cut by 3 bases and J by 0 bases, with 11 bases left in between. The CDR3 nucleotides are TGTGCCAGCAGTGAGGAGGGCGGAGCGAACACCGGGGAGCTGTTTTTT. Protein sequence: CASSEEGGANTGELFF.

The chain recombines TRBV19 with TRBJ2-3; D may be TRBD1 (5 bases). V shed 7 bases and J shed 4 bases, with 18 bases lying between them. Germline V gene lookup returns CDR1 LNHDA and CDR2 SQIVND (reference sequence). The CDR3 is 15 residues long. The CDR3 nucleotides are TGTGCCAGTACAGGAGAAAGGGGTAGCCCAGATACGCAGTATTTT. This sequence encodes CASTGERGSPDTQYF.

The chain couples TRBV28 to TRBJ2-7, with TRBD2 as a possible D gene (5 bases). This CDR3 has 14 amino acids. Between the trimmed V and J ends, which lost 4 bases and 5 bases, there was a span of 15 bases. Germline V gene data show CDR1 as MDHEN and CDR2 as SYDVKM. The CDR3 nucleotides are TGTGCCAGCAGTTGGACTTGGGCCTTAGACGAGCAGTACTTC. Protein sequence: CASSWTWALDEQYF.

The chain recombines TRBV5-6 with TRBJ1-2; 7 nucleotides agree with TRBD1. Trimming took 3 bases from V and 5 from J; bases not matched to a gene: 10. The CDR3 runs to 15 residues. Germline CDR1 SGHDT, CDR2 YYEEEE. The CDR3 DNA reads as TGTGCCAGCAGCTGGGTGACAGGGAGCTCGTATGGCTACACCTTC. As protein: CASSWVTGSSYGYTF. Full variable domain (rest looked up from reference TRBV5-6 and TRBJ1-2): DAGVTQSPTHLIKTRGQQVTLRCSPKSGHDTVSWYQQALGQGPQFIFQYYEEEERQRGNFPDRFSGHQFPNYSSELNVNALLLGDSALYLCASSWVTGSSYGYTFGSGTRLTVV.

The sample holds a few counts of this clone. J is TRBJ2-2 and V is TRBV5-1, with 7 bases identical to TRBD1. The length of the CDR3 is 14 residues. The germline CDR1 and CDR2 sequences are SGHRS and YFSETQ. J lost 3 bases, V lost 3 bases, and 2 bases had no gene match. CDR3 sequence reads: CASSSGQYTGELFF. The CDR3 DNA is TGCGCCAGCAGCTCGGGACAGTACACCGGGGAGCTGTTTTTT.

This clone occurred a few times. The chain recombines TRBV30 with TRBJ1-1; D uncertain. The CDR3 consists of 13 residues. Germline CDR1 and CDR2: GTSNPN and SVGIG (reference sequence). Trimming removed 2 bases from V and 1 base from J, with 8 bases in between. CDR3 nucleotides: TGTGCCTGGAGTAAACTTACGAACACTGAAGCTTTCTTT. It translates to CAWSKLTNTEAFF. Full variable domain (missing parts from reference TRBV30 and TRBJ1-1): SQTIHQWPATLVQPVGSPLSLECTVEGTSNPNLYWYRQAAGRGLQLLFYSVGIGQISSEVPQNLSASRPQDRQFILSSKKLLLSDSGFYLCAWSKLTNTEAFFGQGTRLTVV.

The chain combines TRBV5-1 with TRBJ1-5; 7 bases line up with TRBD1. Trimming removed 1 base from V and 3 bases from J; junction bases left unmatched: 4. The germline gives CDR1 SGHRS, CDR2 YFSETQ. This CDR3 contains 15 residues. The CDR3 region has the DNA TGCGCCAGCAGCTTGTTGGGACAGTACAATCAGCCCCAGCATTTT. Encoded protein: CASSLLGQYNQPQHF. Complete variable domain (other parts from reference TRBV5-1 and TRBJ1-5): KAGVTQTPRYLIKTRGQQVTLSCSPISGHRSVSWYQQTPGQGLQFLFEYFSETQRNKGNFPGRFSGRQFSNSRSEMNVSTLELGDSALYLCASSLLGQYNQPQHFGDGTRLSIL.

The rearrangement links TRBV30 to TRBJ1-2, with D hard to call. Trimming pared 2 bases from V and 1 base from J, leaving 11 bases between. This CDR3 is built from 14 residues. CDR1 GTSNPN and CDR2 SVGIG come from the germline V gene (reference sequence). CDR3: CAWSHPVSNYGYTF. CDR3 nucleotide sequence: TGTGCCTGGAGTCACCCCGTGAGTAACTATGGCTACACCTTC. The whole variable domain, filled in from reference TRBV30 and TRBJ1-2, reads SQTIHQWPATLVQPVGSPLSLECTVEGTSNPNLYWYRQAAGRGLQLLFYSVGIGQISSEVPQNLSASRPQDRQFILSSKKLLLSDSGFYLCAWSHPVSNYGYTFGSGTRLTVV.

The genes are TRBV30 and TRBJ1-1; D not certain. The ends were cut back, 4 bases at V and 5 bases at J, with 14 bases in the middle. Germline V gene lookup returns CDR1 GTSNPN and CDR2 SVGIG (reference sequence). This CDR3 contains 13 residues. Here the CDR3 DNA reads TGTGCCTGGACCATCGGCCTAAGGACTGAAGCTTTCTTT. Amino acids: CAWTIGLRTEAFF.

The sample holds a few counts of this clone. This rearrangement joins TRBV10-3 to TRBJ1-4, with 7 bases that match TRBD1. This CDR3 region has 15 residues. The V gene's germline CDR1 is ENHRY and CDR2 SYGVKD. The J segment lost 8 bases and the V segment lost 3 bases, leaving 9 bases of the junction unmatched. CDR3 coding DNA: TGTGCCATCAGTGATCCCGACAGGGAACGGGAAAAACTGTTTTTT. This sequence encodes CAISDPDREREKLFF.

The chain carries TRBV7-2 and TRBJ2-7, with D perhaps TRBD2 (6 bases). Germline CDR1 is SGHTA and CDR2 is FQGNSA. CDR3 length equals 14 residues. V was shortened by 4 bases and J by 7 bases, with 17 bases between the two germline ends. CDR3 nucleotide sequence: TGTGCCAGCAGCTCGGGACTGGATCCCTTAGAGCAGTACTTC. Protein product: CASSSGLDPLEQYF. Full variable domain (remainder filled in from reference TRBV7-2 and TRBJ2-7): GAGVSQSPSNKVTEKGKDVELRCDPISGHTALYWYRQSLGQGLEFLIYFQGNSAPDKSGLPSDRFSAERTGGSVSTLTIQRTQQEDSAVYLCASSSGLDPLEQYFGPGTRLTVT.

In this sample, this clone turned up a few times. V usage is TRBV29-1 and J usage is TRBJ1-5; unclear D gene. Germline V gene data show CDR1 as SQVTM and CDR2 as ANQGSEA. The CDR3 length is 13 residues. The ends were cut back, 5 bases at V and 3 bases at J, with 11 bases in the middle. CDR3 sequence reads: CSVSGDPNQPQHF. CDR3 nucleotide sequence: TGCAGCGTTAGTGGGGATCCCAATCAGCCCCAGCATTTT.

In this sample, this clone turned up a few times. The gene calls are TRBV5-4 and TRBJ1-2; TRBD1 is a possible D gene (5 bases). V lost 6 bases and J lost 4, with 19 bases in between. Germline V gene sequence: CDR1 SGHNT, CDR2 YYREEE (reference sequence). This CDR3 contains 15 residues. This CDR3 is CASTPTWGASYGYTF. As DNA, the CDR3 is TGTGCCAGCACCCCAACCTGGGGCGCTTCCTATGGCTACACCTTC.

This clone was seen a handful of times. The rearrangement links TRBV30 to TRBJ2-5; 11 nucleotides align to TRBD1. Germline V gene lookup returns CDR1 GTSNPN and CDR2 SVGIG (reference sequence). CDR3 size: 15 residues. J was trimmed by 4 bases and V by 3 bases; bases with no gene match: 7. CDR3 nucleotide sequence: TGTGCCTGGAGGACCGGGACAGGGGGTCGAGAGACCCAGTACTTC. Amino acid sequence: CAWRTGTGGRETQYF. The full variable domain, rest sourced from reference TRBV30 and TRBJ2-5, is SQTIHQWPATLVQPVGSPLSLECTVEGTSNPNLYWYRQAAGRGLQLLFYSVGIGQISSEVPQNLSASRPQDRQFILSSKKLLLSDSGFYLCAWRTGTGGRETQYFGPGTRLLVL.